These T cell receptor beta chains were read from a single sample in a study of blood T cell repertoires in COVID-19. Sequencing was performed with immunoSEQ multiplex PCR; in TCRdb, only in-frame clones are kept and a portion is missing. The sample has 70,000 to 80,000 clones; around 83% are singletons. Source material: peripheral blood. Receptors originate from an elderly man with acute or convalescent COVID-19. Each CDR3 is given with its conserved first and last residue. The D gene is left open where the match is weak.

d_call: .
v_call: TRBV15
cdr3_aa: CATSREETGFYEQYF

d_call: .
v_call: TRBV19
cdr3_aa: CASSIRGSNQPQHF

d_call: .
v_call: TRBV2
cdr3_aa: CASLNGGGNGYTF

d_call: TRBD1
v_call: TRBV24-1
cdr3_aa: CATSDSNSPGQSAQETQYF

d_call: TRBD2
v_call: TRBV20-1
cdr3_aa: CSASRPAGVRTDTQYF

d_call: TRBD1
v_call: TRBV6-2/TRBV6-3
cdr3_aa: CASSPMDRAGGYTF

d_call: .
v_call: TRBV10-3
cdr3_aa: CAIRFDELGYEQYF

d_call: .
v_call: TRBV12-3/TRBV12-4
cdr3_aa: CASSFSYNEQFF

d_call: .
v_call: TRBV10-3
cdr3_aa: CAIRSGTGGEKLFF

d_call: TRBD1
v_call: TRBV6-6
cdr3_aa: CASTGQGTDTQYF

d_call: TRBD1
v_call: TRBV10-1
cdr3_aa: CASSDVLGTGHNSNQPQHF

d_call: .
v_call: TRBV10-3
cdr3_aa: CAISTGIEISNQPQHF

d_call: .
v_call: TRBV7-6
cdr3_aa: CASSFSSGVNTEAFF

d_call: .
v_call: TRBV2
cdr3_aa: CASNRGTSSTGELFF

d_call: .
v_call: TRBV5-1
cdr3_aa: CASSLDSGELFF

d_call: TRBD1
v_call: TRBV6-5
cdr3_aa: CASRSGQGNQPQHF

d_call: TRBD1
v_call: TRBV5-4
cdr3_aa: CASSRQGNSPLHF

d_call: .
v_call: TRBV5-6
cdr3_aa: CASSSRGDNNEQFF

d_call: .
v_call: TRBV27
cdr3_aa: CASSSGRLGGEQFF

d_call: TRBD1
v_call: TRBV7-8
cdr3_aa: CASSLGGTGLYGYTF

d_call: .
v_call: TRBV5-1
cdr3_aa: CASSLEPGGGTDTQYF

d_call: TRBD1
v_call: TRBV18
cdr3_aa: CASSFPQGAGNTIYF

d_call: .
v_call: TRBV27
cdr3_aa: CASKRGGIMNTEAFF

d_call: TRBD2
v_call: TRBV18
cdr3_aa: CASSPPKLAGGHTNTGELFF

d_call: .
v_call: TRBV5-5
cdr3_aa: CASSALAVQETQYF

d_call: .
v_call: TRBV28
cdr3_aa: CASSYSPGRAFF

d_call: .
v_call: TRBV5-5
cdr3_aa: CASTRSEGVSGNTIYF

d_call: .
v_call: TRBV5-1
cdr3_aa: CASSLGQSSYEQYF

d_call: TRBD1
v_call: TRBV11-3
cdr3_aa: CAGPGTGKNIQYF

d_call: .
v_call: TRBV5-1
cdr3_aa: CASSLLPAGYEQFF

d_call: TRBD2
v_call: TRBV10-2
cdr3_aa: CASSDPLAGGPNEQFF

d_call: TRBD1
v_call: TRBV2
cdr3_aa: CASSGTGGTQPQHF

d_call: .
v_call: TRBV3-1/TRBV3-2
cdr3_aa: CASSQYLRFQGRSGYTF

d_call: TRBD2
v_call: TRBV9
cdr3_aa: CASSDRLAAGELFF

d_call: TRBD2
v_call: TRBV4-3
cdr3_aa: CASSQSGRTNNEQFF

d_call: .
v_call: TRBV7-2
cdr3_aa: CASSSPAGTGVNYGYTF

d_call: .
v_call: TRBV12-3/TRBV12-4
cdr3_aa: CASRGTLDQPQHF

d_call: TRBD1
v_call: TRBV5-8
cdr3_aa: CASSPRDREETQYF

d_call: .
v_call: TRBV28
cdr3_aa: CASRPVGNYGYTF

d_call: TRBD2
v_call: TRBV4-1
cdr3_aa: CASSQDQAGYEQFF

d_call: TRBD2
v_call: TRBV5-1
cdr3_aa: CASSPNGGGSSYNEQFF

d_call: .
v_call: TRBV19
cdr3_aa: CASRLGRHSPLSSGNTIYF

d_call: .
v_call: TRBV19
cdr3_aa: CASSMGQANTEAFF

d_call: TRBD1
v_call: TRBV5-4
cdr3_aa: CASSIGTGHEANYGYTF

d_call: .
v_call: TRBV10-1
cdr3_aa: CASSERGLSYEQYF

d_call: TRBD1
v_call: TRBV16
cdr3_aa: CASSQNGQGRQPQHF